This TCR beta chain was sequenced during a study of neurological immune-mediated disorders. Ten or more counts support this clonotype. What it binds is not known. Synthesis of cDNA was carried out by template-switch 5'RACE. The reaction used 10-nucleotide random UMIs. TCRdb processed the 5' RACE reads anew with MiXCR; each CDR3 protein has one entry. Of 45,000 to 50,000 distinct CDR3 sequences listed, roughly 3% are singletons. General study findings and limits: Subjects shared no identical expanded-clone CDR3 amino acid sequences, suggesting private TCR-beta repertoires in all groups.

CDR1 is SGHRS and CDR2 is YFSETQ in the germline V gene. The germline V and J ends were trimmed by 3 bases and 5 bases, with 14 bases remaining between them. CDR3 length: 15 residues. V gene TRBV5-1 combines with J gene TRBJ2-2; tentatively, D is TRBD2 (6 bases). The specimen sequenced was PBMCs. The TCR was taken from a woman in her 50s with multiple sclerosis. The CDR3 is CASSSTTGGTGELFF. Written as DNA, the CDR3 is TGCGCCAGCAGCTCCACCACCGGAGGGACCGGGGAGCTGTTTTTT.